These T cell receptor beta chains were read from a single sample in a study of cytomegalovirus exposure and HLA in healthy donors. TCRdb's copy holds only in-frame clones and misses some; the assay was immunoSEQ multiplex PCR. This table holds about 86,000 clones, roughly three quarters found once. The material sequenced was PBMCs. The receptors come from a woman aged 35 to 49 in good health and CMV-seropositive. CDR3s leave out the opening cysteine and the closing phenylalanine or tryptophan.

V gene,CDR3 protein
TRBV19,ASSRDRNYEQY
TRBV23-1,ASSPLTPTGVSKNIQY
TRBV27,ASSPLGTGGADTQY
TRBV28,ASSSTGDGNTIY
TRBV7-8,ASSPDLPSQETQY
TRBV19,ASSIRTFQETQY
TRBV7-9,ASSEGQGGLRSGELF
TRBV18,ASSPQNSGSGGYEQY
TRBV30,ACQASGRVGSSYNEQF
TRBV28,ASKTGSHEQY
TRBV14,ASSQGEDGRRNEQY
TRBV15,ATSSPGTTVNTGELF
TRBV25-1,ASSEYSGGGYT
TRBV27,ASSHIGTSGLNTDTQY
TRBV7-9,ASSAGTGDRVHEQY
TRBV2,ASSDERGGAEQY